One sample yielded the 26 T cell receptor beta chains listed below, sequenced in a study of cytomegalovirus exposure and HLA in healthy donors. PCR was performed using 60 Vbeta and 13 Jbeta primers. Assay used: immunoSEQ multiplex PCR; TCRdb lists only in-frame clones, some missing. Of under 110,000 clones in the sample, more than 60% are singletons; the top ten hold around 5.8%. The sample comprised PBMCs. Source of these receptors: a woman between 50 and 59 years old in good health and CMV-seropositive.

The rearrangement uses TRBV30 and TRBJ2-2, with 7 bases lining up with TRBD1. This CDR3 comprises 15 residues. The V segment lost 0 bases and the J segment 4 bases; nucleotides outside the gene matches: 5. CDR1 and CDR2 (germline): GTSNPN, SVGIG (reference sequence). The CDR3 coding sequence is TGTGCCTGGAGTGTACAGGGGCGGGCCACCGGGGAGCTGTTTTTT. Translating it yields CAWSVQGRATGELFF.

Notes on this clone: This same CDR3 is encoded by further DNA sequences in the sample. The chain is built from TRBV11-2 and TRBJ2-7; D might be TRBD1 (6 bases). CDR1 is SGHAT and CDR2 is FQNNGV in the germline V gene. The CDR3 is made up of 12 amino acids. V lost 7 bases and J 4 bases, leaving 11 bases between the germline ends. Here the CDR3 reads CASTVQGYEQYF. The CDR3 nucleotides read TGTGCCAGCACCGTACAGGGTTACGAGCAGTACTTC.

The gene calls are TRBV19 and TRBJ1-5; D may be TRBD1 (6 bases). V lost 3 bases and J 5 bases, leaving 14 bases between the germline ends. The germline V gene encodes CDR1 LNHDA and CDR2 SQIVND (reference sequence). The CDR3 has 15 residues. CDR3 region: CASSMAGAPYQPQHF. The CDR3 bases are TGTGCCAGTAGTATGGCAGGGGCCCCTTATCAGCCCCAGCATTTT. The variable domain in full, completed from reference TRBV19 and TRBJ1-5, reads DGGITQSPKYLFRKEGQNVTLSCEQNLNHDAMYWYRQDPGQGLRLIYYSQIVNDFQKGDIAEGYSVSREKKESFPLTVTSAQKNPTAFYLCASSMAGAPYQPQHFGDGTRLSIL.

The chain links TRBV15 to TRBJ2-3; D is uncertain. The CDR3 is made up of 13 amino acids. Trimming removed 7 bases from V and 2 bases from J, with 10 bases in between. Germline CDR1 LNHNV, CDR2 YYDKDF (reference sequence). Here the CDR3 DNA reads TGTGCCACCACTGCGAAACTCACAGATACGCAGTATTTT. Its translation is CATTAKLTDTQYF.

The chain links TRBV4-3 to TRBJ2-2; TRBD2 aligns across 7 bases. The CDR3 length is 17 residues. Germline CDR1 reads LGHNA; CDR2 reads YSLEER. V shed 0 bases and J 3 bases; nucleotides not matched to a gene: 7. CDR3 nucleotide sequence: TGCGCCAGCAGCCAAGATCTATTGGGAGGGTACACCGGGGAGCTGTTTTTT. It yields the protein CASSQDLLGGYTGELFF.

The rearrangement links TRBV7-2 to TRBJ1-2; 7 bases match TRBD1. The length of the CDR3 is 15 residues. Germline V gives CDR1 SGHTA, CDR2 FQGNSA. V lost 1 base and J lost 3; bases outside the gene matches: 5. In DNA, the CDR3 is TGTGCCAGCAGCTTAGTGGCAGGGGGAGACTATGGCTACACCTTC. Amino acids: CASSLVAGGDYGYTF.

In its sample, this clone was seen a few times. The chain has TRBV4-2 and TRBJ1-2, with TRBD1 as a possible D gene (5 bases). Between the trimmed V and J ends, which lost 0 bases and 1 base, there was a span of 6 bases. The CDR3 consists of 14 residues. The germline CDR1 and CDR2 sequences are LGHNA and YNFKEQ. The CDR3 here is CASSQEGGNYGYTF. CDR3 DNA sequence: TGTGCCAGCAGCCAAGAGGGGGGTAACTATGGCTACACCTTC.

This clone was seen only a few times. V and J are TRBV5-1 and TRBJ2-3, with 8 bases lining up with TRBD2. V dropped 1 base and J dropped 0; count of bases not matched to a gene: 7. CDR3 size: 17 residues. Germline V gene sequence: CDR1 SGHRS, CDR2 YFSETQ. The CDR3 DNA reads TGCGCCAGCAGCTTGTTGCCTAGCGGGCAGAGCACAGATACGCAGTATTTT. It encodes CASSLLPSGQSTDTQYF.

The chain links TRBV9 to TRBJ2-6, with D possibly TRBD2 on 6 matching bases. This CDR3 has 18 residues. Between the trimmed V and J ends, which lost 0 bases and 2 bases, there was a span of 15 bases. Germline V gene sequence: CDR1 SGDLS, CDR2 YYNGEE. The CDR3 nucleotides read TGTGCCAGCAGCGTAGAAGGAGGGGAGGTTGCTGGGGCCAACGTCCTGACTTTC. This codes for CASSVEGGEVAGANVLTF.

The table lists this clone with a few counts. The chain has TRBV5-4 and TRBJ2-2, with D possibly being TRBD2 (6 bases). From germline, CDR1 is SGHNT and CDR2 YYREEE (reference sequence). The CDR3 extends over 13 amino acids. Trimming removed 3 bases at V and 5 bases at J, with 8 bases between. The CDR3: CASSSSVTGELFF. The CDR3 coding sequence is TGTGCCAGCAGCTCTAGCGTGACCGGGGAGCTGTTTTTT.

The V and J genes are TRBV9 and TRBJ1-3, with a tentative D call TRBD1 (6 bases). The V gene lost 3 bases and the J gene lost 1 base, with 14 bases spanning the gap. The length of the CDR3 is 16 residues. The germline V gene encodes CDR1 SGDLS and CDR2 YYNGEE. CDR3 loop: CASSATKTGSGNTIYF. CDR3 bases: TGTGCCAGCAGCGCCACCAAGACAGGATCTGGAAACACCATATATTTT.

The rearrangement joins TRBV19 to TRBJ2-3; 9 nucleotides match TRBD2. Germline V gives CDR1 LNHDA, CDR2 SQIVND (reference sequence). CDR3 size: 15 residues. Trimming cost V 4 bases and J 2 bases; bases outside gene matches: 4. CDR3 loop: CASSTQRGATDTQYF. The CDR3 DNA reads TGTGCCAGTAGTACCCAGCGGGGGGCCACAGATACGCAGTATTTT.

This clone was seen more than once but under ten times. V and J are TRBV28 and TRBJ2-7; 11 bases line up with TRBD1. This CDR3 is built from 17 residues. The germline V gene has CDR1 MDHEN and CDR2 SYDVKM. V was pared by 3 bases and J by 3 bases, with 10 bases of the junction left unmatched. The DNA of the CDR3 is TGTGCCAGCAGTTTCATCCGGACAGGGGGCATAGGCTACGAGCAGTACTTC. It yields the protein CASSFIRTGGIGYEQYF. The full variable domain, with the rest looked up from reference TRBV28 and TRBJ2-7, is DVKVTQSSRYLVKRTGEKVFLECVQDMDHENMFWYRQDPGLGLRLIYFSYDVKMKEKGDIPEGYSVSREKKERFSLILESASTNQTSMYLCASSFIRTGGIGYEQYFGPGTRLTVT.

The chain joins TRBV4-1 to TRBJ2-5; 10 bases line up with TRBD1. The CDR3 loop spans 16 amino acids. Germline trimming cut 4 bases from V and 5 bases from J; bases unmatched to any gene: 10. CDR1 and CDR2 (germline): MGHRA, YSYEKL. CDR3: CASSPGPGQGSETQYF. The CDR3 bases are TGCGCCAGCAGCCCTGGCCCGGGACAGGGGTCGGAGACCCAGTACTTC.

This chain joins TRBV7-9 and TRBJ2-7, with 8 nucleotides matching TRBD1. The CDR3 totals 14 residues. The J segment lost 2 bases and the V segment lost 4 bases, leaving 4 bases of the junction unmatched. Per germline, CDR1 SEHNR and CDR2 FQNEAQ (reference sequence). Here the CDR3 DNA reads TGTGCCAGCAGCTACCGGGACAGGACCTACGAGCAGTACTTC. This translates into CASSYRDRTYEQYF. The whole variable domain, remainder taken from reference TRBV7-9 and TRBJ2-7, is DTGVSQNPRHKITKRGQNVTFRCDPISEHNRLYWYRQTLGQGPEFLTYFQNEAQLEKSRLLSDRFSAERPKGSFSTLEIQRTEQGDSAMYLCASSYRDRTYEQYFGPGTRLTVT.

This chain connects TRBV18 to TRBJ1-4, with D unclear. CDR3 length equals 15 residues. V lost 6 bases, J lost 10 bases, and 21 bases lay in between. Germline assignment: CDR1 KGHSH and CDR2 LQKENI. The CDR3 is CASSPRRQAEGKLFF. The CDR3 nucleotides are TGTGCCAGCTCGCCCAGAAGGCAGGCTGAGGGAAAACTGTTTTTT.

This chain joins TRBV9 and TRBJ2-3; D is undetermined. The CDR3 is 17 residues long. Germline values: CDR1 SGDLS, CDR2 YYNGEE. Trimming removed 4 bases from V and 2 bases from J, with 20 bases in between. The chain's CDR3 is CASSSEGWAEFTDTQYF. As DNA, the CDR3 is TGTGCCAGCAGCTCCGAAGGATGGGCTGAGTTCACAGATACGCAGTATTTT.

The V gene is TRBV6-5, the J gene TRBJ1-2, with D maybe TRBD1 (6 bases). This CDR3 has 13 residues. CDR1 is MNHEY and CDR2 is SVGAGI in the germline V gene. V dropped 5 bases and J dropped 2 bases, with 9 bases sitting between them. This chain's CDR3 is CASSNGQNYGYTF. In DNA form, the CDR3 reads TGTGCCAGCAGTAATGGACAGAACTATGGCTACACCTTC.

This chain uses TRBV7-6 with TRBJ1-6; 7 bases map to TRBD1. The length of the CDR3 is 17 residues. The junction had 7 bases not matched to a gene; V was cut back by 1 base and J by 4 bases. The germline gives CDR1 SGHVS, CDR2 FNYEAQ. For the CDR3, the DNA is TGTGCCAGCAGCTTAGAGGGACAGATATCTTATAATTCACCCCTCCACTTT. Protein sequence: CASSLEGQISYNSPLHF.

The table lists this clone with a few counts. The rearrangement uses TRBV10-3 and TRBJ2-7, with TRBD1 matching 12 bases. The CDR3 has 16 residues. CDR1 and CDR2 from the germline V gene are ENHRY and SYGVKD. The J segment lost 1 base and the V segment lost 2 bases, leaving 3 bases of the junction unmatched. Written as DNA, the CDR3 is TGTGCCATCAGTGAGCCGGGACAGGGGGCTTCCTACGAGCAGTACTTC. Amino acids: CAISEPGQGASYEQYF.

This chain joins TRBV5-1 and TRBJ2-2; 8 bases align to TRBD1. The CDR3 consists of 14 residues. V lost 6 bases, J lost 2 bases, and 3 bases stayed unmatched. Germline assignment: CDR1 SGHRS and CDR2 YFSETQ. This CDR3 reads CASTGTGNTGELFF. In DNA, the CDR3 is TGCGCCAGCACCGGGACAGGCAACACCGGGGAGCTGTTTTTT.

J is TRBJ1-3 and V is TRBV7-6; no definite D call. The CDR3 contains 16 residues. Trimming pared 4 bases from V and 0 bases from J, leaving 13 bases between. The germline V gene has CDR1 SGHVS and CDR2 FNYEAQ. Here the CDR3 DNA reads TGTGCCAGCAGCTCCGCGAAGCATAGCTCTGGAAACACCATATATTTT. Protein product: CASSSAKHSSGNTIYF.

This clone was detected only a few times. The chain employs TRBV4-1 and TRBJ1-1; a weak D match, TRBD1 (5 bases). Trimming took off 0 bases at V and 5 bases at J, with 13 bases between the two ends. The V gene's germline CDR1 is MGHRA and CDR2 YSYEKL. The CDR3 has 15 residues. In DNA form, the CDR3 reads TGCGCCAGCAGCCAAGATCGAGACAGTAGGACTGAAGCTTTCTTT. It encodes CASSQDRDSRTEAFF.

The chain links TRBV30 to TRBJ2-1, with 10 bases identical to TRBD2. Trimming cost V 7 bases and J 4 bases; bases outside gene matches: 7. The germline CDR1 and CDR2 sequences are GTSNPN and SVGIG (reference sequence). The CDR3 consists of 14 residues. CDR3 sequence reads: CASPKAGGYNEQFF. Written as DNA, the CDR3 is TGTGCCTCACCAAAAGCGGGGGGGTACAATGAGCAGTTCTTC.

The chain has TRBV21-1 and TRBJ2-1; the tabulated D call, TRBD1, remains unverified against the DNA. TRBV21-1 corresponds to a pseudogene. This CDR3 has 16 residues. CDR3 DNA sequence: TGTGCCAGCAGTCCATCCCGGACAGGGGATCGCAATGAGCAGTTCTTC. Its protein product is CASSPSRTGDRNEQFF.

The rearrangement links TRBV5-4 to TRBJ2-5; D possibly corresponds to TRBD1 (7 bases). The J call may be wrong; the DNA end is better matched by TRBJ2-7. Per the germline V gene, CDR1 is SGHNT and CDR2 is YYREEE (reference sequence). The CDR3 runs 15 residues. The CDR3 loop reads CATLDRSSESYEQYF. CDR3 nucleotides: TGTGCCACTCTGGACAGGTCTAGCGAAAGCTACGAGCAGTACTTC.